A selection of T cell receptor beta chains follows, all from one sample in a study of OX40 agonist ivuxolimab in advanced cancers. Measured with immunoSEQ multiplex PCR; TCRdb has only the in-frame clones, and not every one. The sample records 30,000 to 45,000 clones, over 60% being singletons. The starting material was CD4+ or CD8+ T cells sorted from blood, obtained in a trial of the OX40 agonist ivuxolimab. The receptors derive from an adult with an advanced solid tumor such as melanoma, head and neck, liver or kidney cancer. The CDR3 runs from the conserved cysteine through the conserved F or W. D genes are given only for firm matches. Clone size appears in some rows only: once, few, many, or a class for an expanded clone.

cdr3_nt: TGCGCCAGCAGCCCGGACGGGACCTCTGGGGCCAACGTCCTGACTTTC
cdr3_aa: CASSPDGTSGANVLTF
v_call: TRBV5-1
clone_size: NA
d_call: NA
j_call: TRBJ2-6

cdr3_nt: TGCAGCGTTGGACTAGCGTCTTACAATGAGCAGTTCTTC
cdr3_aa: CSVGLASYNEQFF
v_call: TRBV29-1
clone_size: NA
d_call: TRBD2
j_call: TRBJ2-1

cdr3_nt: TGTGCCAGCAGCCCGTTCTCATACGACAATGAGCAGTTCTTC
cdr3_aa: CASSPFSYDNEQFF
v_call: TRBV6-5
clone_size: NA
d_call: NA
j_call: TRBJ2-1

cdr3_nt: TGTGCCAGCAGCTTAAACAATGAGCAGTTCTTC
cdr3_aa: CASSLNNEQFF
v_call: TRBV11-3
clone_size: NA
d_call: NA
j_call: TRBJ2-1

cdr3_nt: TGTGCCAGACCCCCGGGACTCCTACCTCCGAATGAGCAGTTCTTC
cdr3_aa: CARPPGLLPPNEQFF
v_call: TRBV5-3
clone_size: once
d_call: NA
j_call: TRBJ2-1

cdr3_nt: TGTGCCAGCAGTTTTTGGACAGGGATCGGTCAGCCCCAGCATTTT
cdr3_aa: CASSFWTGIGQPQHF
v_call: TRBV28
clone_size: few
d_call: TRBD1
j_call: TRBJ1-5

cdr3_nt: TGTGCCAGCTCACCAGGCCTAGCGGGCACAGATACGCAGTATTTT
cdr3_aa: CASSPGLAGTDTQYF
v_call: TRBV18
clone_size: once
d_call: TRBD2
j_call: TRBJ2-3

cdr3_nt: TGTGCCAGCACCGTGAATGTCCCCTCCTACGAGCAGTACTTC
cdr3_aa: CASTVNVPSYEQYF
v_call: TRBV6-1
clone_size: NA
d_call: NA
j_call: TRBJ2-7

cdr3_nt: TGTGCCAGCAGTCGGACAGGGGGCGGCTCCTACGAGCAGTACTTC
cdr3_aa: CASSRTGGGSYEQYF
v_call: TRBV27
clone_size: once
d_call: TRBD1
j_call: TRBJ2-7

cdr3_nt: TGTGCCAGCAGCTTAAGCCTAGGGTGGGACACCTTC
cdr3_aa: CASSLSLGWDTF
v_call: TRBV7-9
clone_size: NA
d_call: NA
j_call: TRBJ1-2

cdr3_nt: TGTGCCAGCAGCGTTGCAGGGTGGTCAGGGGAACTGTTTTTT
cdr3_aa: CASSVAGWSGELFF
v_call: TRBV9
clone_size: few
d_call: NA
j_call: TRBJ1-4

cdr3_nt: TGCGCCAGCAGCTTGGTTCGAAACACTGAAGCTTTCTTT
cdr3_aa: CASSLVRNTEAFF
v_call: TRBV5-1
clone_size: NA
d_call: NA
j_call: TRBJ1-1

cdr3_nt: TGTGCCAGCAGCCAAGATGGGATATTGCTTGGGAATCAGTACTTC
cdr3_aa: CASSQDGILLGNQYF
v_call: TRBV14
clone_size: NA
d_call: NA
j_call: TRBJ2-4

cdr3_nt: TGTGCCAGCAGGACCTTGGGCGAAGAGCAGTACTTC
cdr3_aa: CASRTLGEEQYF
v_call: TRBV28
clone_size: NA
d_call: NA
j_call: TRBJ2-7

cdr3_nt: TGTGCCAGCAGTCCCTCCCGCAGCTTCTCTGGAAACACCATATATTTT
cdr3_aa: CASSPSRSFSGNTIYF
v_call: TRBV27
clone_size: NA
d_call: NA
j_call: TRBJ1-3

cdr3_nt: TGTGCCAGCAGCCTCGCCCTAGCGGGAGCCTACAATGAGCAGTTCTTC
cdr3_aa: CASSLALAGAYNEQFF
v_call: TRBV5-6
clone_size: NA
d_call: TRBD2
j_call: TRBJ2-1

cdr3_nt: TGTGCCAGTAGTACAACCTACAGGGGAAACTATGGCTACACCTTC
cdr3_aa: CASSTTYRGNYGYTF
v_call: TRBV19
clone_size: NA
d_call: TRBD1
j_call: TRBJ1-2

cdr3_nt: TGTGCCAGCAGAACCCCCACAGGGTCCACTGAAGCTTTCTTT
cdr3_aa: CASRTPTGSTEAFF
v_call: TRBV28
clone_size: NA
d_call: NA
j_call: TRBJ1-1

cdr3_nt: TGTGCCAGCAGCAAGCTTACTGAAGCTTTCTTT
cdr3_aa: CASSKLTEAFF
v_call: TRBV5-8
clone_size: NA
d_call: NA
j_call: TRBJ1-1

cdr3_nt: TGTGCCAGCAGCTTAGATGGGCCCACAGATACGCAGTATTTT
cdr3_aa: CASSLDGPTDTQYF
v_call: TRBV7-4
clone_size: NA
d_call: NA
j_call: TRBJ2-3

cdr3_nt: TGCGCCAGCAGCCCGGGACAGGGGGCTTACAATGAGCAGTTCTTC
cdr3_aa: CASSPGQGAYNEQFF
v_call: TRBV5-1
clone_size: NA
d_call: TRBD1
j_call: TRBJ2-1

cdr3_nt: TGTGCCAGCAGCTTATTTTTGACAGGGGGCTACAATGAGCAGTTCTTC
cdr3_aa: CASSLFLTGGYNEQFF
v_call: TRBV7-9
clone_size: few
d_call: TRBD1
j_call: TRBJ2-1

cdr3_nt: TGTGCCAGCAGCCCAGGACTAGCGGGAGCGGCAGATACGCAGTATTTT
cdr3_aa: CASSPGLAGAADTQYF
v_call: TRBV11-2
clone_size: once
d_call: TRBD2
j_call: TRBJ2-3

cdr3_nt: TGTGCCAGCAGTTTAGAGCTCTCCTACGAGCAGTACTTC
cdr3_aa: CASSLELSYEQYF
v_call: TRBV28
clone_size: NA
d_call: NA
j_call: TRBJ2-7

cdr3_nt: TGTGCCAGCACCGTCCCCGTGGGCACTGAAGCTTTCTTT
cdr3_aa: CASTVPVGTEAFF
v_call: TRBV6-6
clone_size: once
d_call: NA
j_call: TRBJ1-1

cdr3_nt: TGTGCCAGCAGTCGCATAGTCCAAGAGACCCAGTACTTC
cdr3_aa: CASSRIVQETQYF
v_call: TRBV27
clone_size: NA
d_call: NA
j_call: TRBJ2-5

cdr3_nt: TGTGCCAGCAGCCTTAGCGGGAGCTACGAGCAGTACTTC
cdr3_aa: CASSLSGSYEQYF
v_call: TRBV27
clone_size: NA
d_call: TRBD2
j_call: TRBJ2-7